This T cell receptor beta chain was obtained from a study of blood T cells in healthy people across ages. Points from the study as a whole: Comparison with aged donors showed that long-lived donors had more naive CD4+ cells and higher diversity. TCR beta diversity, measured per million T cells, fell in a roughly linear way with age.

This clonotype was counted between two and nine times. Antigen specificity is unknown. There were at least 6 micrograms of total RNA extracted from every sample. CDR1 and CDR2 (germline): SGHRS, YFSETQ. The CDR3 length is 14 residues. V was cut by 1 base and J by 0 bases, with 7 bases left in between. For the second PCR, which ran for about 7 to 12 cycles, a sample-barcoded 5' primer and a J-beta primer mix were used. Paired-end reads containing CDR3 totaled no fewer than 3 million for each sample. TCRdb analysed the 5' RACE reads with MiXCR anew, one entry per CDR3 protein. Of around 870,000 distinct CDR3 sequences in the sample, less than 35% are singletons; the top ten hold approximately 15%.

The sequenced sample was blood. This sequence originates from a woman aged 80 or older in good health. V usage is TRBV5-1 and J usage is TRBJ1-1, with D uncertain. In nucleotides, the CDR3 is TGCGCCAGCAGCTTGTCAGTCATGAACACTGAAGCTTTCTTT. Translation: CASSLSVMNTEAFF.